This T cell receptor (beta chain) was documented in a study of T cell repertoires in cytomegalovirus infection. Study-level findings and limits: Summed public TCR beta family frequency identified CMV carriers bearing the relevant HLA.

The V gene's germline CDR1 is MGHRA and CDR2 YSYEKL. The CDR3 has 15 amino acids. J gave up 7 bases and V 1 base, and 7 bases lay outside the gene matches. TCRdb passed the reads through MiXCR, listing each CDR3 protein once. Here the sample spans about 68,000 distinct CDR3 sequences, 20% to 25% being singletons. Of note for this clonotype: Its antigen remains unidentified.

The sample was PBMCs, sequenced either directly or after in vitro stimulation (not recorded which). The receptor comes from a human donor in good health (CMV status not recorded). Some clones in this sample may be carry-over from other donors' samples. This chain connects TRBV4-1 to TRBJ1-5; TRBD1 agrees at 7 bases. Here the CDR3 reads CASSQGQGLRQPQHF. In DNA, the CDR3 is TGCGCCAGCAGCCAAGGACAGGGTTTACGCCAGCCCCAGCATTTT.